A single sample is the source of the 30 T cell receptor beta chains below, sequenced in a study of T cell responses to AZD1222 COVID-19 vaccine. Sequencing used immunoSEQ multiplex PCR; TCRdb keeps in-frame clones, though not all of them. This sample yields about 62,000 clones, of which around 75% are seen a single time; roughly 13% belongs to the top ten. The source material was peripheral blood, sampled on day 0 of AZD1222 vaccination. Receptors were obtained from an adult in good health.

This sequence joins TRBV10-3 and TRBJ1-4; D might be TRBD1 (6 bases). Germline V gene lookup returns CDR1 ENHRY and CDR2 SYGVKD. Between the trimmed V and J ends, which lost 6 bases and 0 bases, there was a span of 14 bases. The CDR3 is 16 amino acids. This CDR3 is CAISNRDQSTNEKLFF. The CDR3 coding sequence is TGTGCCATCAGCAACAGGGATCAGTCAACTAATGAAAAACTGTTTTTT.

This clone was recorded only once. A junction end diverges from the germline sequence, so it may reflect a read error. The V call is TRBV5-1, the J call TRBJ1-3; D gene uncertain. The CDR3 runs to 17 residues. CDR1 and CDR2 from the germline V gene are SGHRS and YFSETQ. The CDR3 spells CASSPSMSMGSGDTIYF. Here the CDR3 DNA reads TGCGCCAGCAGCCCGAGTATGAGTATGGGGTCTGGAGACACCATATATTTT. The entire variable domain, with the rest obtained from reference TRBV5-1 and TRBJ1-3, is as follows: KAGVTQTPRYLIKTRGQQVTLSCSPISGHRSVSWYQQTPGQGLQFLFEYFSETQRNKGNFPGRFSGRQFSNSRSEMNVSTLELGDSALYLCASSPSMSMGSGDTIYFGEGSWLTVV.

About this clone itself: One junction end does not reproduce the germline sequence, and a read error may be involved. V gene TRBV7-9 combines with J gene TRBJ1-2; no firm D call. The V gene's germline CDR1 is SEHNR and CDR2 FQNEAQ (reference sequence). This CDR3 has 12 residues. DNA for the CDR3: TGTGCCAGCAGCCTAGCGGCGTATGGCTACACCTTC. It is translated as CASSLAAYGYTF.

The rearrangement links TRBV19 to TRBJ1-1, with TRBD1 matching over 8 bases. J was trimmed by 4 bases and V by 3 bases; bases with no gene match: 4. Germline values: CDR1 LNHDA, CDR2 SQIVND (reference sequence). The length of the CDR3 is 14 residues. CDR3 DNA sequence: TGTGCCAGTAGTATGACAGGGGAGGGCACTGAAGCTTTCTTT. It specifies CASSMTGEGTEAFF.

J is TRBJ2-3 and V is TRBV28; D remains unclear. Looked up from germline, CDR1 is MDHEN and CDR2 is SYDVKM. Trimming removed 4 bases at V and 5 bases at J, with 10 bases between. The CDR3 has 13 amino acids. The CDR3 reads CASSSPSRDTQYF. The CDR3 bases are TGTGCCAGCAGTTCCCCGAGCCGAGATACGCAGTATTTT.

There are a few counts of this clone. The chain couples TRBV30 to TRBJ1-1, with D perhaps TRBD1 (5 bases). Trimming removed 2 bases at V and 11 bases at J, with 12 bases between. The germline V gene has CDR1 GTSNPN and CDR2 SVGIG (reference sequence). This CDR3 region has 11 residues. This CDR3 is CAWSRGQVAFF. CDR3 bases: TGTGCCTGGAGTAGGGGCCAGGTGGCTTTCTTT. Full variable domain (missing parts from reference TRBV30 and TRBJ1-1): SQTIHQWPATLVQPVGSPLSLECTVEGTSNPNLYWYRQAAGRGLQLLFYSVGIGQISSEVPQNLSASRPQDRQFILSSKKLLLSDSGFYLCAWSRGQVAFFGQGTRLTVV.

This clone showed up many times. The chain uses TRBV5-7 and TRBJ2-2, with unresolved D. TRBV5-7 counts as an open reading frame of uncertain function. The CDR3 is 16 amino acids. Trimming took 0 bases from V and 0 from J, leaving 9 bases between them. CDR3 in DNA: TGTGCCAGCAGCTTGGTATGGAGCGCGAACACCGGGGAGCTGTTTTTT. This translates into CASSLVWSANTGELFF.

The J gene is TRBJ1-2, the V gene TRBV18; 7 bases match TRBD1. V dropped 2 bases and J dropped 7; count of bases not matched to a gene: 10. The germline CDR1 and CDR2 sequences are KGHSH and LQKENI. The CDR3 has 15 residues. The CDR3 loop reads CASSPNRGRWGGYTF. For the CDR3, the DNA is TGTGCCAGCTCACCAAACAGGGGCCGCTGGGGTGGCTACACCTTC.

This sequence joins TRBV7-5 and TRBJ1-3. TRBV7-5 is deemed a pseudogene. The CDR3 is made up of 13 amino acids. The CDR3 loop reads CARSFLSGTAIYF. CDR3 sequence (DNA): TGTGCCAGAAGTTTCCTTAGTGGGACCGCCATATATTTT.

The genes are TRBV18 and TRBJ1-5, with TRBD1 as a possible D gene (6 bases). The CDR3 consists of 14 residues. V lost 3 bases and J lost 6, with 12 bases in between. CDR1 and CDR2 from the germline V gene are KGHSH and LQKENI. The chain's CDR3 is CASSPNRERQPQHF. The DNA of the CDR3 is TGTGCCAGCTCACCGAACAGGGAGCGTCAGCCCCAGCATTTT.

This clone was counted between two and nine times. The chain joins TRBV19 to TRBJ2-7; D may correspond to TRBD1 or TRBD2 (5 bases each). V was trimmed by 5 bases and J by 5 bases, leaving 19 bases between them. The CDR3 has 15 residues. The V gene's germline CDR1 is LNHDA and CDR2 SQIVND (reference sequence). CDR3 sequence (DNA): TGTGCCAGTAGTCTCGGGACGGAGTCTAGGGACGAGCAGTACTTC. This translates into CASSLGTESRDEQYF.

This clone showed up just a few times. This chain uses TRBV6-2 or TRBV6-3 with TRBJ2-3, with 14 bases that match TRBD2. The CDR3 length is 16 residues. J was trimmed by 4 bases and V by 3 bases; bases with no gene match: 3. CDR1 MNHEY and CDR2 SVGEGT come from the germline V gene. This CDR3 reads CASSYGLAGGADTQYF. In DNA, the CDR3 is TGTGCCAGCAGTTATGGACTAGCGGGGGGTGCAGATACGCAGTATTTT.

The chain has TRBV6-6 and TRBJ1-1; the D is unclear. The V end lost 8 bases, the J end lost 4 bases, and 8 bases lay between the germline ends. CDR1 and CDR2 (germline): MNHNY, SVGAGI (reference sequence). This CDR3 contains 11 residues. CDR3 nucleotide sequence: TGTGCCAGCGTGCAAAGCACTGAAGCTTTCTTT. This encodes CASVQSTEAFF.

This rearrangement joins TRBV5-5 to TRBJ2-2; 7 bases agree with TRBD2. CDR3 length: 16 amino acids. The germline V gene has CDR1 SGHKS and CDR2 YYEKEE (reference sequence). J lost 1 base, V lost 4 bases, and 7 bases had no gene match. CDR3 loop: CASSPGGGKNTGELFF. The CDR3 DNA follows: TGTGCCAGCAGCCCTGGCGGGGGAAAGAACACCGGGGAGCTGTTTTTT.

The genes are TRBV5-1 and TRBJ1-2; weak D call: TRBD1 (6 bases). The germline V and J ends were trimmed by 2 bases and 4 bases, with 12 bases remaining between them. Germline CDR1 reads SGHRS; CDR2 reads YFSETQ. The CDR3 is made up of 14 amino acids. The CDR3 here is CASSFQGQIYGYTF. For the CDR3, the DNA is TGCGCCAGCAGCTTTCAGGGGCAGATCTATGGCTACACCTTC.

The chain employs TRBV14 and TRBJ1-2; possibly TRBD1 for D (6 bases). Germline CDR1 SGHDN, CDR2 FVKESK. The CDR3 runs to 13 residues. Trimming took 0 bases from V and 8 from J, leaving 10 bases between them. CDR3: CASSQDPGDGYTF. Here the CDR3 DNA reads TGTGCCAGCAGCCAAGATCCAGGGGACGGCTACACCTTC.

This clone occurred a few times. The chain links TRBV5-4 to TRBJ2-7, with D perhaps matching TRBD2 (6 bases). The CDR3 is 14 residues long. Trimming took off 2 bases at V and 3 bases at J, with 12 bases between the two ends. Germline lookup yields CDR1 SGHNT and CDR2 YYREEE (reference sequence). The CDR3, as DNA: TGTGCCAGCAGCTTAACCGGGACTGACTACGAGCAGTACTTC. Translating gives CASSLTGTDYEQYF.

This clone was found a few times. V is TRBV4-3 and J is TRBJ1-6; D is possibly TRBD1 (6 bases). The germline V and J ends were trimmed by 3 bases and 10 bases, with 16 bases remaining between them. The CDR3 has 15 residues. Germline CDR1 and CDR2: LGHNA and YSLEER. CDR3: CASSQFHDRPSPLHF. CDR3 DNA: TGCGCCAGCAGCCAGTTCCATGACAGGCCCTCACCCCTCCACTTT.

This clone was found a few times. The chain uses TRBV24-1 and TRBJ1-2; D not certain. The CDR3 runs 13 residues. Trimming shortened V by 6 bases and J by 3 bases, and 10 bases separated the two germline ends. The germline V gene encodes CDR1 KGHDR and CDR2 SFDVKD. The CDR3 reads CATSRRDYYGYTF. The CDR3, as DNA: TGTGCCACCAGTCGTCGGGATTACTATGGCTACACCTTC.

This rearrangement joins TRBV18 to TRBJ1-1, with TRBD1 matching 7 bases. The ends lost 0 bases at V and 1 base at J; junction bases unmatched: 2. The CDR3 loop spans 15 amino acids. Germline V CDR1 and CDR2: KGHSH, LQKENI. The CDR3, as DNA: TGTGCCAGCTCACCACCGACAGGGACGAACACTGAAGCTTTCTTT. As protein: CASSPPTGTNTEAFF.

This clone showed up just a few times. The V call is TRBV7-9, the J call TRBJ1-1; D remains unclear. Trimming took off 5 bases at V and 7 bases at J, with 20 bases between the two ends. The CDR3 has 15 amino acids. Germline assignment: CDR1 SEHNR and CDR2 FQNEAQ (reference sequence). The CDR3 nucleotides are TGTGCCAGCAGCCCTCCGGGCAGTGGTTCCCGTGAAGCTTTCTTT. Translating gives CASSPPGSGSREAFF.

This rearrangement joins TRBV6-5 to TRBJ2-1, with a tentative D call TRBD2 (5 bases). Trimming shortened V by 6 bases and J by 2 bases, and 14 bases separated the two germline ends. The V gene's germline CDR1 is MNHEY and CDR2 SVGAGI. This CDR3 is 15 amino acids long. The CDR3 protein is CASSGKPPPYNEQFF. CDR3 DNA: TGTGCCAGCAGCGGGAAGCCCCCCCCCTACAATGAGCAGTTCTTC.

This chain links TRBV4-1 with TRBJ1-3; 8 bases are shared with TRBD1. The CDR3 is 16 residues long. Looked up from germline, CDR1 is MGHRA and CDR2 is YSYEKL. The J segment lost 3 bases and the V segment lost 4 bases, leaving 8 bases of the junction unmatched. The CDR3 spells CASSPYDRGIGNTIYF. In nucleotides, the CDR3 is TGCGCCAGCAGCCCCTACGACAGGGGAATTGGAAACACCATATATTTT.

The rearrangement links TRBV14 to TRBJ2-7; D gene unclear. V lost 4 bases, J lost 6 bases, and 10 bases lay in between. This CDR3 has 12 amino acids. Germline assignment: CDR1 SGHDN and CDR2 FVKESK. The CDR3 is CASSPAPREQYF. CDR3 bases: TGTGCCAGCAGCCCCGCGCCCCGCGAGCAGTACTTC.

The chain employs TRBV5-8 and TRBJ2-3; no reliable D call. CDR1 and CDR2 (germline): SGHTS, YDEGEE. Trimming removed 0 bases at V and 0 bases at J, with 11 bases between. The CDR3 contains 16 residues. The CDR3 region is CASSLAVSTSTDTQYF. DNA for the CDR3: TGTGCCAGCAGCTTGGCCGTGAGTACTAGCACAGATACGCAGTATTTT. The full variable domain, with the rest looked up from reference TRBV5-8 and TRBJ2-3, is EAGVTQSPTHLIKTRGQQATLRCSPISGHTSVYWYQQALGLGLQFLLWYDEGEERNRGNFPPRFSGRQFPNYSSELNVNALELEDSALYLCASSLAVSTSTDTQYFGPGTRLTVL.

V usage is TRBV5-1 and J usage is TRBJ1-5; no firm D call. The CDR3 length is 13 residues. The germline gives CDR1 SGHRS, CDR2 YFSETQ. Trimming stripped 7 bases from V and 0 bases from J, with 8 bases between. The CDR3 sequence is CASRTDSNQPQHF. The CDR3 nucleotides read TGCGCCAGCCGGACGGATAGCAATCAGCCCCAGCATTTT.

The rearrangement links TRBV5-6 to TRBJ1-5; no firm D call. V lost 0 bases and J lost 7, with 14 bases in between. CDR3 length equals 15 residues. Germline-derived CDR1 and CDR2 are SGHDT and YYEEEE. The CDR3 loop reads CASSLGVLGIQPQHF. The CDR3 nucleotides read TGTGCCAGCAGCTTGGGGGTCTTAGGAATACAGCCCCAGCATTTT.

This clone was detected only a few times. This sequence joins TRBV27 and TRBJ1-5; D possibly corresponds to TRBD1 (6 bases). V gave up 6 bases and J gave up 0 bases, with 9 bases separating them. The CDR3 is made up of 14 amino acids. CDR1 MNHEY and CDR2 SMNVEV come from the germline V gene (reference sequence). The CDR3 coding sequence is TGTGCCAGCAGCCACAGGGATAGCAATCAGCCCCAGCATTTT. It codes for CASSHRDSNQPQHF.

This clone was detected only a few times. The V gene is TRBV19, the J gene TRBJ2-7; D remains ambiguous. Germline assignment: CDR1 LNHDA and CDR2 SQIVND (reference sequence). Trimming stripped 3 bases from V and 2 bases from J, with 14 bases between. The CDR3 is 15 amino acids. CDR3 sequence (DNA): TGTGCCAGTAGTATCCAGGCAGAAGTCACCTACGAGCAGTACTTC. Amino acids: CASSIQAEVTYEQYF.

The chain carries TRBV12-3 or TRBV12-4 and TRBJ1-5; the D is unclear. Trimming took off 2 bases at V and 7 bases at J, with 6 bases between the two ends. The CDR3 runs 12 residues. The CDR3 sequence: CASSLPGQPQHF. The CDR3 DNA reads TGTGCCAGCAGTTTACCGGGACAGCCCCAGCATTTT.